Listed below are T cell receptor beta chains from one sample, sequenced in a study of T cells in localized non-small cell lung cancer. Clones were read by immunoSEQ multiplex PCR, and TCRdb kept only the in-frame ones, dropping some. Of around 64,000 clones detected, around 90% appear once; the ten largest clones hold roughly a fifth. Specimen: peripheral blood, collected before any cancer treatment. The receptor source for this set is a man aged 35-75 years with stage I squamous cell lung carcinoma. Each CDR3 is given with its conserved first and last residue. Fields, in order: clone size, V gene, J gene, D gene, CDR3 protein, CDR3 DNA. A D gene is named only where the DNA matches it firmly. Some rows have no size entry. The others give once, few or many, or a class for an expanded clone.

-	TRBV5-1	TRBJ2-7	-	CASSLVGTGSYEQYF	TGCGCCAGCAGCTTGGTAGGAACTGGCTCCTACGAGCAGTACTTC
-	TRBV5-6	TRBJ1-1	-	CASSAGPTNTEAFF	TGTGCCAGCAGCGCGGGACCGACGAACACTGAAGCTTTCTTT
-	TRBV7-2	TRBJ2-7	-	CASGGIYEQYF	TGTGCCAGCGGGGGGATCTACGAGCAGTACTTC
-	TRBV5-4	TRBJ1-2	-	CASSSPLSSDYGYTF	TGTGCCAGCAGCTCGCCCCTTTCGTCGGACTATGGCTACACCTTC
-	TRBV11-3	TRBJ2-7	-	CASRHRWGNRVSHEQYF	TGTGCCAGCAGACACCGCTGGGGAAACAGAGTAAGCCACGAGCAGTACTTC
-	TRBV5-1	TRBJ2-5	TRBD2	CASSLVLAGQQETQYF	TGCGCCAGCAGCTTGGTACTAGCGGGACAACAAGAGACCCAGTACTTC
-	TRBV27	TRBJ1-1	-	CASTSPFRKGWTEAFF	TGTGCCAGCACTTCACCCTTTAGGAAGGGTTGGACTGAAGCTTTCTTT
-	TRBV9	TRBJ2-3	-	CASSPRNGIGTDTQYF	TGTGCCAGCAGCCCCCGGAACGGGATCGGGACAGATACGCAGTATTTT
-	TRBV6-5	TRBJ1-2	-	CASSPGVANYGYTF	TGTGCCAGCAGTCCGGGGGTGGCTAACTATGGCTACACCTTC
-	TRBV28	TRBJ2-2	TRBD1	CASSPGTGITGELFF	TGTGCCAGCAGTCCCGGGACAGGGATCACCGGGGAGCTGTTTTTT
-	TRBV2	TRBJ2-3	-	CASGGTVSGLTDTQYF	TGTGCCAGCGGGGGTACGGTGAGTGGACTCACAGATACGCAGTATTTT
-	TRBV29-1	TRBJ2-6	-	CSVGDDRSGANVLTF	TGCAGCGTTGGAGATGACAGGTCTGGGGCCAACGTCCTGACTTTC
-	TRBV27	TRBJ2-7	TRBD1	CASSLVGQFPYEQYF	TGTGCCAGCAGTTTAGTGGGACAGTTCCCCTACGAGCAGTACTTC
-	TRBV19	TRBJ1-5	-	CASSFSGSNQPQHF	TGTGCCAGTAGTTTTTCAGGAAGCAATCAGCCCCAGCATTTT
-	TRBV5-1	TRBJ2-7	TRBD2	CASSWTSGSYEQYF	TGCGCCAGCAGCTGGACTAGCGGGAGTTACGAGCAGTACTTC
-	TRBV20-1	TRBJ2-7	-	CSVKGNYEQYF	TGCAGTGTGAAAGGGAACTACGAGCAGTACTTC
-	TRBV29-1	TRBJ2-3	TRBD2	CSVEDSGSPDTQYF	TGCAGCGTTGAAGATAGCGGGAGCCCAGATACGCAGTATTTT
-	TRBV7-2	TRBJ2-2	TRBD1	CASSSLLPGTGDTGELFF	TGTGCCAGCAGCTCATTACTCCCCGGGACAGGGGACACCGGGGAGCTGTTTTTT
-	TRBV14	TRBJ2-5	-	CASSQGGAETQYF	TGTGCCAGCAGCCAAGGGGGAGCTGAGACCCAGTACTTC
-	TRBV5-1	TRBJ1-1	TRBD1	CASSGGQTNTEAFF	TGCGCCAGCAGCGGGGGACAGACTAACACTGAAGCTTTCTTT
-	TRBV30	TRBJ2-2	-	CAWSPSGPWAGELFF	TGTGCCTGGAGCCCGAGCGGGCCATGGGCCGGGGAGCTGTTTTTT
-	TRBV10-2	TRBJ2-5	TRBD1	CASRLPGQGRETQYF	TGCGCCAGCAGGTTACCGGGACAGGGGCGGGAGACCCAGTACTTC
-	TRBV7-9	TRBJ1-2	TRBD1	CASSPPDRVSYGYTF	TGTGCCAGCAGCCCCCCCGACAGGGTGAGCTATGGCTACACCTTC
-	TRBV14	TRBJ2-2	-	CASSQGGNTGELFF	TGTGCCAGCAGCCAAGGGGGTAACACCGGGGAGCTGTTTTTT
-	TRBV7-2	TRBJ2-5	-	CASSQGPSWETQYF	TGTGCCAGCAGCCAAGGTCCCTCGTGGGAGACCCAGTACTTC
-	TRBV27	TRBJ1-1	-	CASSYLPGTVNTEAFF	TGTGCCAGCAGTTACCTTCCCGGGACGGTGAACACTGAAGCTTTCTTT
-	TRBV14	TRBJ1-1	-	CASSTNRRGTEAFF	TGTGCCAGCAGCACAAACAGGAGGGGCACTGAAGCTTTCTTT
-	TRBV29-1	TRBJ2-3	-	CSVGGGDKSGTDTQYF	TGCAGCGTTGGAGGGGGAGATAAGTCGGGCACAGATACGCAGTATTTT
-	TRBV10-1	TRBJ1-4	-	CARTYPTNEKLFF	TGCGCCAGAACCTATCCAACTAATGAAAAACTGTTTTTT
-	TRBV28	TRBJ1-3	-	CASSLLGTIYF	TGTGCCAGCAGCCTCCTTGGGACCATATATTTT
-	TRBV4-3	TRBJ2-3	TRBD2	CASSQDGLGAGEGTDTQYF	TGCGCCAGCAGCCAAGACGGCCTCGGAGCGGGAGAAGGAACAGATACGCAGTATTTT
-	TRBV20-1	TRBJ2-3	-	CSARLGDTQYF	TGCAGTGCTAGGCTCGGGGATACGCAGTATTTT
once	TRBV6-5	TRBJ2-7	-	CASSSDGVSAYEQYF	TGTGCCAGCAGTAGCGACGGGGTCTCCGCCTACGAGCAGTACTTC
-	TRBV28	TRBJ2-7	TRBD1	CASSIGTAYEQYF	TGTGCCAGCAGCATCGGGACAGCCTACGAGCAGTACTTC
-	TRBV5-1	TRBJ2-3	TRBD2	CASSSLAGSDTQYF	TGCGCCAGCAGCTCCCTAGCGGGATCCGATACGCAGTATTTT
-	TRBV28	TRBJ2-3	-	CASSYGRVPPLEQYF	TGTGCCAGCAGTTATGGCAGGGTTCCCCCATTGGAGCAGTATTTT
few	TRBV7-2	TRBJ1-5	-	CASSLQGDTNGPQHF	TGTGCCAGCAGCTTACAAGGGGATACGAATGGGCCCCAGCATTTT
-	TRBV7-2	TRBJ2-3	TRBD2	CASSLELAGVRTQYF	TGTGCCAGCAGCTTAGAACTAGCGGGAGTTCGTACGCAGTATTTT
-	TRBV6-5	TRBJ2-7	TRBD1	CATRDSLAYEQYF	TGTGCCACCCGGGACAGCCTAGCCTACGAGCAGTACTTC
-	TRBV19	TRBJ2-1	TRBD2	CASSRAGGIIDYNEQFF	TGTGCCAGTAGTAGGGCGGGAGGGATTATAGACTACAATGAGCAGTTCTTC
-	TRBV5-1	TRBJ1-3	TRBD1	CASSLASLRDRGGNTIYF	TGCGCCAGCAGCTTGGCTTCCCTCCGGGACAGAGGAGGAAACACCATATATTTT
-	TRBV12-1	TRBJ2-5	-	CASSFPGSQETQYF	TGTGCCAGCAGCTTCCCCGGGTCCCAAGAGACCCAGTACTTC
-	TRBV7-2	TRBJ2-5	TRBD1	CASSPGTDQETQYF	TGTGCCAGCAGCCCGGGGACAGACCAAGAGACCCAGTACTTC
-	TRBV7-8	TRBJ1-5	-	CASSLSVGFNQPQHF	TGTGCCAGCAGCTTATCCGTAGGGTTTAATCAGCCCCAGCATTTT
-	TRBV18	TRBJ2-7	-	CASSPVQGNYEQYF	TGTGCCAGCTCACCAGTGCAGGGGAACTACGAGCAGTACTTC
-	TRBV18	TRBJ1-1	-	CASSPTGNTEAFF	TGTGCCAGCTCCCCTACAGGGAACACTGAAGCTTTCTTT
once	TRBV27	TRBJ2-1	-	CASSLVSGTYNEQFF	TGTGCCAGCAGCCTGGTCTCCGGGACTTACAATGAGCAGTTCTTC
-	TRBV15	TRBJ2-5	-	CATSRVSQRETQYF	TGTGCCACCAGCAGAGTATCCCAACGAGAGACCCAGTACTTC
-	TRBV5-4	TRBJ1-1	-	CASSLGAGAMNTEAFF	TGTGCCAGCAGCTTAGGGGCAGGGGCGATGAACACTGAAGCTTTCTTT
-	TRBV7-3	TRBJ2-3	-	CASSLGRDTQYF	TGTGCCAGCAGCTTAGGGAGAGATACGCAGTATTTT
-	TRBV10-3	TRBJ2-1	-	CAINEQSRNEQFF	TGTGCCATCAATGAACAGAGCCGGAATGAGCAGTTCTTC
-	TRBV7-2	TRBJ2-1	TRBD2	CASRLGAGGYNEQFF	TGTGCCAGCAGGCTAGGTGCGGGAGGTTACAATGAGCAGTTCTTC
-	TRBV19	TRBJ2-2	-	CASSIDGGRGRGAGELFF	TGTGCCAGTAGTATAGATGGGGGGCGCGGGAGAGGAGCCGGGGAGCTGTTTTTT
-	TRBV28	TRBJ1-3	-	CASSLDRTTGNTIYF	TGTGCCAGCAGCCTCGACAGGACTACTGGAAACACCATATATTTT